What follows describes a single T cell receptor (beta chain). What it binds is not known. The entry originates in a study of cytomegalovirus exposure and HLA in healthy donors. Whole-study findings and limits: Across donors, most TCRs were seen rarely, yet some public ones were widespread. Immune exposure data for these donors was limited to CMV serostatus. In a later analysis, at a false discovery rate of 0.05, 17,000 or so TCR beta sequences matched HLA alleles.

PCR involved 60 Vbeta and 13 Jbeta primers. Authors' analysis steps: Unique TCR beta chains totaled some 80 million in a later count, with approximately 11 million of them shared. TCRdb's copy holds only in-frame clones and misses some; the assay was immunoSEQ multiplex PCR. The D gene and trimming were derived from the DNA, and the V and J assignments and clone size from that table. The sample shows 200,000 or so clones, around 83% of them seen only once. CDR1 is GTSNPN, CDR2 SVGIG, per germline (reference sequence). The CDR3 consists of 13 residues. V lost 4 bases and J 1 base, leaving 10 bases between the germline ends.

The TCR was taken from a woman aged 50 to 60 in good health and CMV-seropositive. The gene calls are TRBV30 and TRBJ1-1; tentatively, D is TRBD1 (5 bases). The sample consisted of PBMCs. The CDR3 sequence is CAWIARENTEAFF. CDR3 coding DNA: TGTGCCTGGATAGCCAGGGAGAACACTGAAGCTTTCTTT.